This T cell receptor (beta chain) was retrieved from a study of blood T cell repertoires in COVID-19. Overall study: Some COVID-19 samples were acute and others convalescent; all came from the United States, Italy and Spain. The analysed material was cDNA or gDNA that came from T cells, B-cell-depleted T cells, or PBMCs.

CDR1 is KGHSH, CDR2 LQKENI, per germline. V lost 3 bases, J lost 1 base, and 9 bases lay in between. The CDR3 length is 14 residues. As processed by the authors: Nucleated cell counts were estimated from reference gene primer amplification. Method: immunoSEQ multiplex PCR; TCRdb's copy keeps in-frame clones and lacks some. The V and J calls and clone size come from that table; D and trimming were worked out from the DNA. The data contain around 40,000 clones, around nine tenths of them seen just once; the ten biggest clones take up around an eighth. The sequenced sample was peripheral blood. The chain employs TRBV18 and TRBJ1-1; D gene unclear. This sequence was found in a human donor in a cohort sampled during active COVID-19. The CDR3 sequence: CASSPFYTNTEAFF. In DNA form, the CDR3 reads TGTGCCAGCTCACCGTTCTATACGAACACTGAAGCTTTCTTT. Based on the CDR3 plus reference TRBV18 and TRBJ1-1, the full variable domain is NAGVMQNPRHLVRRRGQEARLRCSPMKGHSHVYWYRQLPEEGLKFMVYLQKENIIDESGMPKERFSAEFPKEGPSILRIQQVVRGDSAAYFCASSPFYTNTEAFFGQGTRLTVV.